This passage covers 28 T cell receptor beta chains from one sample sequenced in a study of blood T cell repertoires in COVID-19. Generated by immunoSEQ multiplex PCR, the TCRdb table keeps only in-frame clones and is missing some. The sample carries 150,000 to 200,000 clones, 80% to 90% recorded once. The sample was peripheral blood. The receptors come from a man in his 70s with active or convalescent COVID-19.

The chain has TRBV13 and TRBJ2-1; D is unresolved. Per the germline V gene, CDR1 is PRHDT and CDR2 is FYEKMQ (reference sequence). The CDR3 length is 12 residues. Trimming took 5 bases from V and 3 from J, leaving 5 bases between them. Here the CDR3 DNA reads TGTGCCAGCAGCGCGGACTACAATGAGCAGTTCTTC. This codes for CASSADYNEQFF.

The rearrangement uses TRBV7-3 and TRBJ2-3; 10 bases align to TRBD2. V gave up 2 bases and J gave up 3 bases; unmatched junction bases: 5. CDR1 is SGHTA, CDR2 FQGTGA, per germline. The CDR3 extends over 16 amino acids. The CDR3 here is CASSLSASGRTDTQYF. CDR3 DNA sequence: TGTGCCAGCAGCTTATCGGCTAGCGGGAGAACAGATACGCAGTATTTT.

This rearrangement joins TRBV30 to TRBJ1-1, with D maybe TRBD1 (6 bases). V dropped 2 bases and J dropped 6 bases, with 16 bases sitting between them. This CDR3 is built from 14 residues. Germline V gene lookup returns CDR1 GTSNPN and CDR2 SVGIG (reference sequence). Here the CDR3 reads CAWSITGLMAEAFF. CDR3 sequence (DNA): TGTGCCTGGAGTATCACAGGGTTAATGGCTGAAGCTTTCTTT. Full variable domain (missing parts from reference TRBV30 and TRBJ1-1): SQTIHQWPATLVQPVGSPLSLECTVEGTSNPNLYWYRQAAGRGLQLLFYSVGIGQISSEVPQNLSASRPQDRQFILSSKKLLLSDSGFYLCAWSITGLMAEAFFGQGTRLTVV.

The rearrangement links TRBV5-6 to TRBJ1-6; no definite D call. Trimming shortened V by 4 bases and J by 6 bases, and 14 bases separated the two germline ends. The CDR3 sequence is 15 residues long. CDR1 is SGHDT and CDR2 is YYEEEE in the germline V gene. CDR3 region: CASSHRGRVNSPLHF. CDR3 nucleotide sequence: TGTGCCAGCAGCCACCGGGGTAGGGTTAATTCACCCCTCCACTTT.

The V call is TRBV28, the J call TRBJ2-1, with 10 positions matching TRBD2. Germline CDR1 and CDR2: MDHEN and SYDVKM. Germline trimming cut 6 bases from V and 4 bases from J; bases unmatched to any gene: 6. The CDR3 covers 15 residues. The CDR3 DNA reads as TGTGCCAGCAGAATAACTAGCGGGGTGTACAATGAGCAGTTCTTC. This encodes CASRITSGVYNEQFF.

In the case of this clone: This sample includes further DNA sequences coding for the same CDR3. V usage is TRBV18 and J usage is TRBJ2-7; 7 bases are a match to TRBD1. Germline CDR1 reads KGHSH; CDR2 reads LQKENI. The ends lost 6 bases at V and 2 bases at J; junction bases unmatched: 4. CDR3 length: 13 amino acids. The CDR3 is CASSPGTAYEQYF. CDR3 bases: TGTGCCAGCTCTCCCGGGACAGCCTACGAGCAGTACTTC.

The chain recombines TRBV2 with TRBJ1-2; no clear D gene. Germline assignment: CDR1 SNHLY and CDR2 FYNNEI. Trimming took off 0 bases at V and 2 bases at J, with 13 bases between the two ends. There are 16 residues in the CDR3. Here the CDR3 DNA reads TGTGCCAGCAGTGAAGCGCTAGTGAGCATCAACTATGGCTACACCTTC. Amino acid sequence: CASSEALVSINYGYTF.

The V call is TRBV29-1, the J call TRBJ1-1, with 10 positions matching TRBD1. There are 13 residues in the CDR3. CDR1 is SQVTM and CDR2 is ANQGSEA in the germline V gene. Trimming cost V 7 bases and J 6 bases; bases outside gene matches: 8. CDR3 nucleotides: TGCAGCGCTCTGGGACAGGGGAGACCTGAAGCTTTCTTT. Its translation is CSALGQGRPEAFF.

This rearrangement joins TRBV19 to TRBJ1-5, with 9 bases matching TRBD1. The trim removed 4 bases at V and 3 bases at J, leaving 4 bases unmatched. The CDR3 length is 15 residues. Per germline, CDR1 LNHDA and CDR2 SQIVND (reference sequence). The CDR3 coding sequence is TGTGCCAGTAGTAAACAGGGGGCATTCAATCAGCCCCAGCATTTT. Its protein product is CASSKQGAFNQPQHF. Full variable domain (remainder filled in from reference TRBV19 and TRBJ1-5): DGGITQSPKYLFRKEGQNVTLSCEQNLNHDAMYWYRQDPGQGLRLIYYSQIVNDFQKGDIAEGYSVSREKKESFPLTVTSAQKNPTAFYLCASSKQGAFNQPQHFGDGTRLSIL.

J is TRBJ1-2 and V is TRBV10-2; tentative D call: TRBD1 (5 bases). Germline CDR1 and CDR2: WSHSY and SAAADI. Trimming removed 6 bases at V and 3 bases at J, with 11 bases between. The CDR3 is 13 residues long. The CDR3 reads CASREDSYYGYTF. CDR3 sequence (DNA): TGCGCCAGCAGGGAAGACAGCTACTATGGCTACACCTTC.

This clone was recorded only once. The chain recombines TRBV5-1 with TRBJ1-1, with D possibly TRBD1 on 6 matching bases. The CDR3 totals 15 residues. Germline CDR1 is SGHRS and CDR2 is YFSETQ. Trimming stripped 2 bases from V and 4 bases from J, with 15 bases between. The CDR3 nucleotides are TGCGCCAGCAGCTTTGAGACAGGTGGAAGCACTGAAGCTTTCTTT. Protein: CASSFETGGSTEAFF.

Here the CDR3 reads CASIGGMNTEAFF. For the CDR3, the DNA is TGTGCCAGTATAGGAGGGATGAACACTGAAGCTTTCTTT. The rearrangement links TRBV19 to TRBJ1-1, with no clear D. Trimming removed 7 bases from V and 0 bases from J, with 9 bases in between. CDR1 LNHDA and CDR2 SQIVND come from the germline V gene (reference sequence). The CDR3 runs 13 residues.

This clone was detected a few times. The chain joins TRBV6-5 to TRBJ1-2, with D perhaps TRBD1 (5 bases). V was shortened by 5 bases and J by 4 bases, with 17 bases between the two germline ends. Germline V gives CDR1 MNHEY, CDR2 SVGAGI. This CDR3 region has 15 residues. The CDR3 DNA is TGTGCCAGCAGTAGGACCCGATCAGGGATCTATGGCTACACCTTC. Translated, it gives CASSRTRSGIYGYTF.

J is TRBJ1-2 and V is TRBV6-5; D is unresolved. Germline V gene data show CDR1 as MNHEY and CDR2 as SVGAGI. The CDR3 extends over 12 amino acids. V shed 6 bases and J shed 1 base, with 6 bases lying between them. CDR3 in amino acids: CASSPFNYGYTF. DNA for the CDR3: TGTGCCAGCAGCCCCTTTAACTATGGCTACACCTTC.

This clone was picked up one time. V and J are TRBV28 and TRBJ2-7, with D perhaps matching TRBD2 (6 bases). The CDR3 runs 11 residues. Per the germline V gene, CDR1 is MDHEN and CDR2 is SYDVKM. The V and J ends lost 5 bases and 10 bases respectively, with 12 bases between them. DNA for the CDR3: TGTGCCAGCAGTCCAGGGACTCCCCAGTACTTC. The encoded protein is CASSPGTPQYF.

This sequence joins TRBV29-1 and TRBJ1-1; D unresolved. This CDR3 is 12 amino acids long. Germline loops: CDR1 SQVTM, CDR2 ANQGSEA. Trimming cost V 4 bases and J 1 base, with 7 bases left between them. This CDR3 is CSVAPQNTEAFF. CDR3 coding DNA: TGCAGCGTTGCTCCACAGAACACTGAAGCTTTCTTT.

The V and J genes are TRBV7-9 and TRBJ2-2, with 11 bases lining up with TRBD1. Looked up from germline, CDR1 is SEHNR and CDR2 is FQNEAQ (reference sequence). This CDR3 is built from 15 residues. With V trimmed by 5 bases and J by 6 bases, 5 bases remained unmatched. CDR3 in DNA: TGTGCCAGCAGCGTACGGACAGGGGGCCCCGGGGAGCTGTTTTTT. Its translation: CASSVRTGGPGELFF.

This sequence joins TRBV19 and TRBJ2-1; 10 bases match TRBD2. The junction had 7 bases not matched to a gene; V was cut back by 4 bases and J by 4 bases. The CDR3 is made up of 16 amino acids. Germline V CDR1 and CDR2: LNHDA, SQIVND (reference sequence). The CDR3 DNA follows: TGTGCCAGTAGTAGAGCCGGGACTAGCGATTACAATGAGCAGTTCTTC. It yields the protein CASSRAGTSDYNEQFF.

This clone was recorded only once. The chain joins TRBV30 to TRBJ1-4, with TRBD1 as a possible D gene (6 bases). Germline values: CDR1 GTSNPN, CDR2 SVGIG (reference sequence). V lost 2 bases and J 0 bases, leaving 10 bases between the germline ends. The CDR3 runs to 15 residues. The CDR3 nucleotides are TGTGCCTGGAGTCCAGGGGTTGCAACTAATGAAAAACTGTTTTTT. Protein product: CAWSPGVATNEKLFF. Together with reference TRBV30 and TRBJ1-4, the CDR3 gives the full variable domain: SQTIHQWPATLVQPVGSPLSLECTVEGTSNPNLYWYRQAAGRGLQLLFYSVGIGQISSEVPQNLSASRPQDRQFILSSKKLLLSDSGFYLCAWSPGVATNEKLFFGSGTQLSVL.

This chain uses TRBV6-1 with TRBJ2-2; D is ambiguous. Germline V gene data show CDR1 as MNHNS and CDR2 as SASEGT. This CDR3 has 13 residues. V was clipped by 1 base and J by 7 bases, with 7 bases between them. As DNA, the CDR3 is TGTGCCAGCAGTGAAGTCGGTGTCGGGGAGCTGTTTTTT. Encoded protein: CASSEVGVGELFF.

The chain is built from TRBV19 and TRBJ2-6, with D maybe TRBD2 (5 bases). This CDR3 region has 16 residues. CDR1 is LNHDA and CDR2 is SQIVND in the germline V gene (reference sequence). V lost 1 base and J 0 bases, leaving 7 bases between the germline ends. The CDR3 protein is CASSIGGDSGANVLTF. DNA of the CDR3: TGTGCCAGTAGTATAGGGGGAGACTCTGGGGCCAACGTCCTGACTTTC.

Only one count was recorded for this clone. The chain is built from TRBV2 and TRBJ2-7, with 16 positions matching TRBD2. Germline CDR1 SNHLY, CDR2 FYNNEI. V lost 5 bases to trimming and J lost 5 bases; unmatched junction nucleotides: 3. CDR3 length: 15 residues. The CDR3 DNA reads TGTGCCAGCAGTTCCGGGACTAGCGGGAGGGACGAGCAGTACTTC. The encoded protein is CASSSGTSGRDEQYF.

The chain combines TRBV10-3 with TRBJ2-2; 8 bases fit TRBD2. The V segment lost 6 bases and the J segment 6 bases; nucleotides outside the gene matches: 9. Germline values: CDR1 ENHRY, CDR2 SYGVKD. The CDR3 extends over 15 amino acids. CDR3 region: CAISRGSGRPGELFF. Written as DNA, the CDR3 is TGTGCCATCAGCCGAGGGAGCGGGAGACCCGGGGAGCTGTTTTTT.

The chain links TRBV5-1 to TRBJ1-1, with D possibly matching TRBD1 (6 bases). Trimming took 4 bases from V and 0 from J, leaving 16 bases between them. This CDR3 has 16 amino acids. CDR1 and CDR2 from the germline V gene are SGHRS and YFSETQ. The CDR3 DNA reads TGCGCCAGCAGCATCACAGGGACGGAGATGAACACTGAAGCTTTCTTT. It encodes CASSITGTEMNTEAFF.

This chain connects TRBV7-9 to TRBJ1-1; 7 bases fit TRBD1. The trim removed 5 bases at V and 8 bases at J, leaving 11 bases unmatched. This CDR3 region has 14 residues. The germline gives CDR1 SEHNR, CDR2 FQNEAQ (reference sequence). Here the CDR3 reads CASSPRDRSSEAFF. The CDR3 DNA reads as TGTGCCAGCAGCCCTCGGGACAGATCTTCCGAAGCTTTCTTT.

The chain employs TRBV4-1 and TRBJ1-5; TRBD1 agrees at 7 bases. Germline V gives CDR1 MGHRA, CDR2 YSYEKL. Trimming at V came to 3 bases and at J to 2 bases, leaving 7 bases not matched to a gene. This CDR3 has 16 residues. The CDR3 sequence is CASSHHRGRGNQPQHF. DNA of the CDR3: TGCGCCAGCAGCCACCACAGGGGCAGAGGCAATCAGCCCCAGCATTTT.

The chain carries TRBV7-6 and TRBJ2-2, with 13 bases fitting TRBD2. This CDR3 region has 17 residues. Germline assignment: CDR1 SGHVS and CDR2 FNYEAQ. V gave up 5 bases and J gave up 6 bases; unmatched junction bases: 9. The CDR3 DNA reads as TGTGCCAGCAGCCCCAGGACTAGCGGGAGTCCGGCCGGGGAGCTGTTTTTT. As protein: CASSPRTSGSPAGELFF.

The V and J genes are TRBV5-1 and TRBJ2-1; the D is unclear. V was pared by 4 bases and J by 0 bases, with 14 bases between. This CDR3 comprises 16 residues. Germline-derived CDR1 and CDR2 are SGHRS and YFSETQ. For the CDR3, the DNA is TGCGCCAGCAGCCCCTCCGGGTCTTTCTCCTACAATGAGCAGTTCTTC. Its protein product is CASSPSGSFSYNEQFF.